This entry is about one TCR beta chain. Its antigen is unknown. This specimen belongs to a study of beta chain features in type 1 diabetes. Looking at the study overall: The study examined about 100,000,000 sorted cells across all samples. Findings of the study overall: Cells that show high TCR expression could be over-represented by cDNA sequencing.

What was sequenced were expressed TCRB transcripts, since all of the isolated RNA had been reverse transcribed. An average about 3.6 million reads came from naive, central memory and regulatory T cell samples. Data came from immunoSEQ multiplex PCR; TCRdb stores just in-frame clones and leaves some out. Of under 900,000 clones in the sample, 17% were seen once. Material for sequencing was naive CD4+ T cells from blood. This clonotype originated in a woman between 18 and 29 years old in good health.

The CDR3 bases are TGTGCCAGCCACGACGCGGGAGCGGAGACCCAGTACTTC. Residues: CASHDAGAETQYF. The chain is built from TRBV27 and TRBJ2-5; 7 nucleotides agree with TRBD2. The CDR3 totals 13 residues. V was clipped by 8 bases and J by 5 bases; unmatched bases: 8. Germline V gives CDR1 MNHEY, CDR2 SMNVEV (reference sequence).